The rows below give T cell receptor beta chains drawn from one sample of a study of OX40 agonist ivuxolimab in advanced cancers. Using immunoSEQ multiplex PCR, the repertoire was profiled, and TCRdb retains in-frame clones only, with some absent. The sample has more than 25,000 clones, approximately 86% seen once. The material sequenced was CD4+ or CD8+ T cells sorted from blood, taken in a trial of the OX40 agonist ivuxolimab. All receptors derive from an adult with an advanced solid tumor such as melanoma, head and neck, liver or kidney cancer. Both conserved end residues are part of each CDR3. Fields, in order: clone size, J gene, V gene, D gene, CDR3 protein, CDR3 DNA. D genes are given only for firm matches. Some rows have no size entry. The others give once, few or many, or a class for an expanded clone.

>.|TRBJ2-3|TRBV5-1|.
CASSSTVAGGPGDTQYF
TGCGCCAGCAGCTCCACCGTCGCCGGGGGGCCGGGGGATACGCAGTATTTT
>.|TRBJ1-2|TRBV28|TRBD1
CASHLRQGFYGYTF
TGTGCCAGCCACCTAAGACAGGGGTTCTATGGCTACACCTTC
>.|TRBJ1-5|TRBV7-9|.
CASSSTDNQPQHF
TGTGCCAGCAGCTCTACAGACAATCAGCCCCAGCATTTT
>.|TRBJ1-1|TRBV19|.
CASSWNTGSPEAFF
TGTGCCAGTAGTTGGAACACAGGGTCCCCTGAAGCTTTCTTT
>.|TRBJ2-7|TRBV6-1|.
CASSEADSSYEQYF
TGTGCCAGCAGTGAAGCGGACAGCTCCTACGAGCAGTACTTC
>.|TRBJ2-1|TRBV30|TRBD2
CAWSLVTGGGQFF
TGTGCCTGGAGTCTCGTGACGGGGGGAGGACAGTTCTTC
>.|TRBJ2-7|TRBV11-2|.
CASSLDGRFSYEQYF
TGTGCCAGCAGCTTAGATGGCCGGTTCTCCTACGAGCAGTACTTC
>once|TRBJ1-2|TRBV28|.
CASSPTWDIAGYTF
TGTGCCAGCAGTCCCACATGGGACATTGCGGGCTACACCTTC
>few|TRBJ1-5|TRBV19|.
CASSSRGAMEQPQHF
TGTGCCAGTAGTAGTCGGGGAGCTATGGAGCAGCCCCAGCATTTT
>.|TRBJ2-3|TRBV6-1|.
CASSENSGGGYTQYF
TGTGCCAGCAGTGAAAATAGCGGAGGGGGATATACGCAGTATTTT
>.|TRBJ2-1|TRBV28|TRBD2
CASSTQREGQNEQFF
TGTGCCAGCAGTACCCAGCGGGAGGGCCAGAATGAGCAGTTCTTC
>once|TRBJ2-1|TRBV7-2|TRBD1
CASSWDRASYNEQFF
TGTGCCAGCAGCTGGGACAGGGCGTCCTACAATGAGCAGTTCTTC
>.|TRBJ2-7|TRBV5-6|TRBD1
CASSKPGQGLYEQYF
TGTGCCAGCAGCAAGCCGGGACAGGGATTGTACGAGCAGTACTTC
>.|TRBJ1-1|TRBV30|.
CAWSGAESWPNTEAFF
TGTGCCTGGAGTGGAGCTGAATCATGGCCAAACACTGAAGCTTTCTTT
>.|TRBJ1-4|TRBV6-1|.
CASRDWISEKLFF
TGTGCCAGCAGGGACTGGATAAGCGAAAAACTGTTTTTT
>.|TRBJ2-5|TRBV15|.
CATSRSSGRGRETQYF
TGTGCCACCAGCAGATCTAGCGGCCGGGGGCGAGAGACCCAGTACTTC